The clone carrying this T cell receptor (beta chain) showed up just a few times. The antigen is not known. The CDR3 extends over 14 amino acids. The germline V gene has CDR1 MNHEY and CDR2 SVGAGI. With 0 bases removed from V and 7 bases from J, the gap between germline ends came to 9 bases. The sample belongs to a study of human T cells and chemical hapten exposure. On the study more broadly: Small discrepancies in pooled library volume mainly accounted for the varying TCR yields per sample. Study conclusions and caveats: Controls had significantly fewer large CDR3 similarity clusters than were formed by expanded TCRs.

Attachment of unique molecular identifiers to individual cDNA molecules was performed in the library. Original processing notes: Per sample, the median was around 100,000 TCRs, with values from around 25,000 to 690,000. MiXCR was run by TCRdb on the RACE reads, yielding one entry per CDR3 protein. TCRdb, not the original authors, processed these V and J calls. This sample yields around 120,000 distinct CDR3 sequences, of which roughly 13% are seen a single time; around 0.84% belongs to the top ten. Sample time point: patch test 1, 2 weeks after DPC sensitization. The treatment denotes: therapeutic diphenylcyclopropenone sensitization with weekly scalp DPC.

The specimen was whole blood, collected in connection with sensitization to the hapten diphenylcyclopropenone (DPC). V and J are TRBV6-5 and TRBJ2-2; D unresolved. This sequence was found in a young man with alopecia areata. Some clones in this sample may be carry-over from other donors' samples. The CDR3 coding sequence is TGTGCCAGCAGTTACTCGAGAGCCAGCGGGGAGCTGTTTTTT. This sequence encodes CASSYSRASGELFF.